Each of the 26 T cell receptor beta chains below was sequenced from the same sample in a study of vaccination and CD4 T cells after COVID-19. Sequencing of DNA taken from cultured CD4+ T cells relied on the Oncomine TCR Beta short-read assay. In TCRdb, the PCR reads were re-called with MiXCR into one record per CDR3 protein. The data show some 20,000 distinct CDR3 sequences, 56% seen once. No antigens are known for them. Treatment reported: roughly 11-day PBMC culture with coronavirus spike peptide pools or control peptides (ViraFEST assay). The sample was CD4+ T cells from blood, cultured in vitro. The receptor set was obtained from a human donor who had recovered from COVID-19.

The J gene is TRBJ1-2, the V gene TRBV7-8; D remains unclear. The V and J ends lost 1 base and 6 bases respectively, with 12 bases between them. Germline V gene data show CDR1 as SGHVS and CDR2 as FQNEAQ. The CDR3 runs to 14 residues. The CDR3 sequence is CASSLGGRSDGYTF. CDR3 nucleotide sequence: TGTGCCAGCAGCTTAGGAGGGCGCTCGGATGGCTACACCTTC. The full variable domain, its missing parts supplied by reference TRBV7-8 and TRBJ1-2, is GAGVSQSPRYKVAKRGQDVALRCDPISGHVSLFWYQQALGQGPEFLTYFQNEAQLDKSGLPSDRFFAERPEGSVSTLKIQRTQQEDSAVYLCASSLGGRSDGYTFGSGTRLTVV.

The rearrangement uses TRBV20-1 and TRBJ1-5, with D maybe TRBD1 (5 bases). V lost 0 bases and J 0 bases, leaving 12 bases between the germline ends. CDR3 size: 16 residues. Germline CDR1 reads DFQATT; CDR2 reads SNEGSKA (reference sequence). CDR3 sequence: CSARDGAGYSNQPQHF. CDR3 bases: TGCAGTGCTAGAGATGGGGCGGGCTATAGCAATCAGCCCCAGCATTTT.

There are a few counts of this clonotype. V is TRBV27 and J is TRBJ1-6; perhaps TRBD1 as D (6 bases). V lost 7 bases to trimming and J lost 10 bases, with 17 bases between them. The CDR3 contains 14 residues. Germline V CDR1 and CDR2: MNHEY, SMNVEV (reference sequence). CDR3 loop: CASKSARGISPLHF. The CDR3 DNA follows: TGTGCCAGCAAGTCAGCCAGGGGCATCTCACCCCTCCACTTT.

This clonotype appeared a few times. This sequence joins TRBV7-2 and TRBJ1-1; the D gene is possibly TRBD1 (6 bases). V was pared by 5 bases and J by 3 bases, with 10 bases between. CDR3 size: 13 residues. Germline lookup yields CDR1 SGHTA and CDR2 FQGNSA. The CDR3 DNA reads TGTGCCAGCAGCCTCAGGACAGACACTGAAGCTTTCTTT. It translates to CASSLRTDTEAFF.

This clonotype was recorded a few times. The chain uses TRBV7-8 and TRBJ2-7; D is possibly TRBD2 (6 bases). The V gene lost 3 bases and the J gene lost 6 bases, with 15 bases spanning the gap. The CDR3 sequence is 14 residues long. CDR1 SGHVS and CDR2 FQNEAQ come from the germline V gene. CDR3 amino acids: CASSFGGESIEQYF. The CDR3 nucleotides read TGTGCCAGCAGCTTTGGAGGGGAAAGTATCGAGCAGTACTTC.

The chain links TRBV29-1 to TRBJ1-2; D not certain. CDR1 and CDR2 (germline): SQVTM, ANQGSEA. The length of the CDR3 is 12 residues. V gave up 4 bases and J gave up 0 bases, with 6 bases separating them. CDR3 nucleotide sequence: TGCAGCGTTGGCGGGACTAACTATGGCTACACCTTC. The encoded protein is CSVGGTNYGYTF.

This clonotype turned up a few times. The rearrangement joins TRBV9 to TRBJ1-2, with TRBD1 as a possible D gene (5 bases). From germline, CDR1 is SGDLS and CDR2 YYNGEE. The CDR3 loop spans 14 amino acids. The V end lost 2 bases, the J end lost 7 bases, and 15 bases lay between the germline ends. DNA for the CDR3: TGTGCCAGCAGCGTTTTATGGACACCCTCTGGCTACACCTTC. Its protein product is CASSVLWTPSGYTF.

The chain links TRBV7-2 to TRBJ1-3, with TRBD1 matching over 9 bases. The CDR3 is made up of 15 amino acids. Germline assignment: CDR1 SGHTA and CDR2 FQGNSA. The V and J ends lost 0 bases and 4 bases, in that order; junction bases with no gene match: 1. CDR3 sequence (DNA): TGTGCCAGCAGCTTAGCTGGGACAGGGGGAAACACCATATATTTT. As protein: CASSLAGTGGNTIYF.

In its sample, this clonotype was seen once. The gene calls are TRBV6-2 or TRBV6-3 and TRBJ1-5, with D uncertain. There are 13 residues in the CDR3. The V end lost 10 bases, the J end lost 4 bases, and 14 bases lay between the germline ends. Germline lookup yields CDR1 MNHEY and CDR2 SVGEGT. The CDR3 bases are TGTGCCACCTACAAGGATAATAATCAGCCCCAGCATTTT. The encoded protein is CATYKDNNQPQHF.

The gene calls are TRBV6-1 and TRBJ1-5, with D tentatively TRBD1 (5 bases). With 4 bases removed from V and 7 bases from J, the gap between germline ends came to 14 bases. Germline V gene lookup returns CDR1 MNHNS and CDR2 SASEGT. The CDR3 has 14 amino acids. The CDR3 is CASSGRGGEQPQHF. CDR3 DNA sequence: TGTGCCAGCAGTGGTAGGGGTGGAGAGCAGCCCCAGCATTTT.

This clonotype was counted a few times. CDR3 sequence (DNA): TGTGCCAGCAGCTTAAGGGGTTTCGGGACAGTCAGCTCTGGGGCCAACGTCCTGACTTTC. It encodes CASSLRGFGTVSSGANVLTF. The V gene is TRBV7-2, the J gene TRBJ2-6; the match to TRBD1 covers 7 bases. Trimming took 2 bases from V and 0 from J; bases not matched to a gene: 13. Germline CDR1 and CDR2: SGHTA and FQGNSA. The CDR3 extends over 20 amino acids.

CDR3 sequence reads: CASSPLNRGKETQYF. As DNA, the CDR3 is TGTGCCAGCTCACCACTGAACAGGGGAAAAGAGACCCAGTACTTC. The V and J genes are TRBV18 and TRBJ2-5, with 7 positions matching TRBD1. The length of the CDR3 is 15 residues. Per germline, CDR1 KGHSH and CDR2 LQKENI. V lost 1 base to trimming and J lost 3 bases; unmatched junction nucleotides: 5.

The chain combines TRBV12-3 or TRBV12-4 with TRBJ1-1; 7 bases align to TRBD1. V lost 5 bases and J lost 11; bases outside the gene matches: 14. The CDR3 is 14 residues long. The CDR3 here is CASSLQGGWYEAFF. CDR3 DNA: TGTGCCAGCAGTCTCCAGGGGGGGTGGTATGAGGCTTTCTTT.

The DNA for the CDR3 is TGTGCCAGCTCACCAGAGGGGGTTGTCTACGGCTACACCTTC. Protein product: CASSPEGVVYGYTF. The J gene is TRBJ1-2, the V gene TRBV18, with a weak D call TRBD1 (6 bases). Between the trimmed V and J ends, which lost 2 bases and 8 bases, there was a span of 15 bases. This CDR3 comprises 14 residues. Germline CDR1 reads KGHSH; CDR2 reads LQKENI.

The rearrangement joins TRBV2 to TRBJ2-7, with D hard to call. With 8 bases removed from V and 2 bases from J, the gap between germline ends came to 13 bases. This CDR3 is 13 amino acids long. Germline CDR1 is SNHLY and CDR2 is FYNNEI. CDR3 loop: CASGPKGTYEQYF. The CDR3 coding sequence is TGTGCCAGCGGCCCCAAAGGTACCTACGAGCAGTACTTC. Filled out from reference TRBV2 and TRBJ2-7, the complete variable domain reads EPEVTQTPSHQVTQMGQEVILRCVPISNHLYFYWYRQILGQKVEFLVSFYNNEISEKSEIFDDQFSVERPDGSNFTLKIRSTKLEDSAMYFCASGPKGTYEQYFGPGTRLTVT.

The CDR3 reads CASSSRPTGGLAGGNTQYF. CDR3 in DNA: TGTGCCAGCAGCTCCCGGCCTACAGGGGGACTAGCGGGGGGTAATACGCAGTATTTT. The chain has TRBV7-2 and TRBJ2-3; TRBD2 matches 15 bases. This CDR3 has 19 residues. Germline lookup yields CDR1 SGHTA and CDR2 FQGNSA. After removal of 4 bases from V and 7 bases from J, the junction contained 15 bases not matched to a gene.

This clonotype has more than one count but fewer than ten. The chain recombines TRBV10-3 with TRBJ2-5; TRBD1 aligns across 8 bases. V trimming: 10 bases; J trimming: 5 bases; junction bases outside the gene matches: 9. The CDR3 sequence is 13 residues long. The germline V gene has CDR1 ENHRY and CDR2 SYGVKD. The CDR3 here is CATWDRIQETQYF. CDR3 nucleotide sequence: TGTGCCACCTGGGACAGGATACAGGAGACCCAGTACTTC.

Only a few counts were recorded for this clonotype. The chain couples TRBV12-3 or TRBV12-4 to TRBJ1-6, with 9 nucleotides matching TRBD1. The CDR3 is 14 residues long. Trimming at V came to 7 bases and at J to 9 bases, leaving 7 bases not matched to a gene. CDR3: CASTRDRGGSPLHF. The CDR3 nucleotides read TGTGCCAGCACCCGAGACAGGGGGGGTTCACCCCTCCACTTT.

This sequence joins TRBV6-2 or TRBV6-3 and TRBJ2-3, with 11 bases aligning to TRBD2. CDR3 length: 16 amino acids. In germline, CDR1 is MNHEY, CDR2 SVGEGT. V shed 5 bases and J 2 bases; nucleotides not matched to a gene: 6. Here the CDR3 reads CASSTGTSGYTDTQYF. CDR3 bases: TGTGCCAGCAGTACGGGGACTAGCGGTTACACAGATACGCAGTATTTT.

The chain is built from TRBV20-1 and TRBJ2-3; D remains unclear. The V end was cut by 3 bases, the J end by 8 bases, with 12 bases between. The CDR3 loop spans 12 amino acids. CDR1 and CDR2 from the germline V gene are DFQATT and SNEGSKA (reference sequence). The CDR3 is CSASATLSTQYF. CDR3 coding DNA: TGCAGTGCTAGTGCAACTCTCAGTACGCAGTATTTT.

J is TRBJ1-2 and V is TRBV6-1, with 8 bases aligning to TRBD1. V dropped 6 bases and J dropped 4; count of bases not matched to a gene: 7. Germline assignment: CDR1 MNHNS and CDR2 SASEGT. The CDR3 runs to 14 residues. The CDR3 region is CASRPGGGGYGYTF. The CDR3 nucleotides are TGTGCCAGCAGGCCAGGGGGCGGGGGCTATGGCTACACCTTC.

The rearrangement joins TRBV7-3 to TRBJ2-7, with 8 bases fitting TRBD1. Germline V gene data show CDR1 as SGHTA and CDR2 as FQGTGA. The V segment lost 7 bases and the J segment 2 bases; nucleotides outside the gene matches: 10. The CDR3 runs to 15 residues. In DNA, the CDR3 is TGTGCCAGCATCCTCGTAGGGACAGGAACCTACGAGCAGTACTTC. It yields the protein CASILVGTGTYEQYF.

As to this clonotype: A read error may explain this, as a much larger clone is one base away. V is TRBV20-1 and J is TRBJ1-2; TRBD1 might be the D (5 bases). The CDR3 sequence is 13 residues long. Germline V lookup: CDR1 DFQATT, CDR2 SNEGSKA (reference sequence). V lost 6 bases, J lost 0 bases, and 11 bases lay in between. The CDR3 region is CSAGHGANYGYTF. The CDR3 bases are TGCAGTGCAGGACATGGGGCTAACTATGGCTACACCTTC.

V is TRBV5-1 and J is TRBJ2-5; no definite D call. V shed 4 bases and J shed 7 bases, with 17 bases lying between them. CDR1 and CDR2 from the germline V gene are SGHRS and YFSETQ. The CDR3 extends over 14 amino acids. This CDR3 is CASSPDPGLGTQYF. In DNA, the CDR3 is TGCGCCAGCAGCCCTGACCCTGGGTTGGGGACCCAGTACTTC.

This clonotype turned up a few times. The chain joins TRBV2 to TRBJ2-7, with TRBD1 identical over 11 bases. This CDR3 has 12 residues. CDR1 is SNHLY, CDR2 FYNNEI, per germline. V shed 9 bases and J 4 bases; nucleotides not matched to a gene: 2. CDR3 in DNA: TGTGCCAGGGGACAGGGGGGATACGAGCAGTACTTC. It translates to CARGQGGYEQYF.

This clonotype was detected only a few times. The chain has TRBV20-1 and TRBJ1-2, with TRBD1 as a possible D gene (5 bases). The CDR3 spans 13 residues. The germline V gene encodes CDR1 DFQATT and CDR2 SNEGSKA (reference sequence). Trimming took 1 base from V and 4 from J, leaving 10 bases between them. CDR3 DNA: TGCAGTGCTAGAGGCCGGGGCGGCTATGGCTACACCTTC. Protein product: CSARGRGGYGYTF.